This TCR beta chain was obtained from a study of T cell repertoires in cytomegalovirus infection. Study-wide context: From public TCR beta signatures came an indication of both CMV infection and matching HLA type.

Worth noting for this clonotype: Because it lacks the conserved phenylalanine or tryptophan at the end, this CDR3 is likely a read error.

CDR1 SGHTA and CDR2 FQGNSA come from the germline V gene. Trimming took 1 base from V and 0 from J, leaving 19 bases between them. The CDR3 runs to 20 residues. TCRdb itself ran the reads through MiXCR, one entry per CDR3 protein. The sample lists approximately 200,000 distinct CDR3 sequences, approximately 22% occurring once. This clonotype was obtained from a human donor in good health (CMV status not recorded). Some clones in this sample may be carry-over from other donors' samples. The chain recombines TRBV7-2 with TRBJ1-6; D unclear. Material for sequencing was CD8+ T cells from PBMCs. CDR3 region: CASSLGYGGRRSSYNSPLHL. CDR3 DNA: TGTGCCAGCAGCTTAGGATATGGCGGCAGGAGGAGCTCCTATAATTCACCCCTCCACTTA.